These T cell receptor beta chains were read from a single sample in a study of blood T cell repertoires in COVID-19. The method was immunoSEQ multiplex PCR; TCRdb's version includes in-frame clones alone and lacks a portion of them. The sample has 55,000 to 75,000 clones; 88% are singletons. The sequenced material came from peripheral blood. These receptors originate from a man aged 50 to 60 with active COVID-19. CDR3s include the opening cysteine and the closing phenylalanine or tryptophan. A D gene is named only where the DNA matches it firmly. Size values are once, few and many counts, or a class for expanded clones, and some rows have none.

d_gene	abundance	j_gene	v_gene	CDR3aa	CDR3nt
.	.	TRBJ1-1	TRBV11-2	CASSLRENTEAFF	TGTGCCAGCAGCTTACGGGAGAACACTGAAGCTTTCTTT
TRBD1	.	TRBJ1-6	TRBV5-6	CASSSGTGDNSPLHF	TGTGCCAGCAGCTCCGGGACAGGGGACAATTCACCCCTCCACTTT
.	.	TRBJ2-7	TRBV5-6	CASSSRGEQYF	TGTGCCAGCAGCTCGCGGGGCGAGCAGTACTTC
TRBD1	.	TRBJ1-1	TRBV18	CASSPLPGGNTEAFF	TGTGCCAGCTCACCACTCCCAGGGGGGAACACTGAAGCTTTCTTT
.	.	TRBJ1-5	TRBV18	CASSPGQHQPQHF	TGTGCCAGCTCGCCCGGACAGCATCAGCCCCAGCATTTT
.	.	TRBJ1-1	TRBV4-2	CASSLDSNEAFF	TGTGCCAGCAGCCTTGACAGCAATGAAGCTTTCTTT
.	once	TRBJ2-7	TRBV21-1	CASSTPAYEQYF	TGTGCCAGCAGCACCCCTGCCTACGAGCAGTACTTC
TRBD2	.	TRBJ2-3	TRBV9	CASSVVSGGAGDTQYF	TGTGCCAGCAGCGTAGTTAGCGGGGGGGCTGGGGATACGCAGTATTTT
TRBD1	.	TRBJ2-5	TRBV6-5	CASSSTTGPETQYF	TGTGCCAGCAGTTCAACGACAGGGCCAGAGACCCAGTACTTC
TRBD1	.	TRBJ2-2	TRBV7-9	CASSQRDRGANTGELFF	TGTGCCAGCAGCCAAAGGGACAGGGGGGCGAACACCGGGGAGCTGTTTTTT
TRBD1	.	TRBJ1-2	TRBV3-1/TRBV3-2	CASRGQGSLYGYTF	TGTGCCAGCAGAGGACAGGGCAGTCTCTATGGCTACACCTTC
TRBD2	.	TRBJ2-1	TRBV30	CARRSLAGNNEQFF	TGTGCCCGCCGGTCGCTAGCGGGGAACAATGAGCAGTTCTTC
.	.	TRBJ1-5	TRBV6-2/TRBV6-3	CASSYSISGKPQHF	TGTGCCAGCAGTTACTCAATCTCCGGGAAGCCCCAGCATTTT
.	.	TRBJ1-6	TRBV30	CAWSTGYNSPLHF	TGTGCCTGGAGTACGGGGTATAATTCACCCCTCCACTTT
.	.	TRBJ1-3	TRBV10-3	CAISESRGLGDTIYF	TGTGCCATCAGTGAGTCGAGAGGTCTAGGGGACACCATATATTTT
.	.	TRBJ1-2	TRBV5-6	CASSLEDSVYGYTF	TGTGCCAGCAGCTTGGAAGACAGCGTTTATGGCTACACCTTC
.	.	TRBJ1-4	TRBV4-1	CASSRAGKEKLFF	TGCGCCAGCAGCCGGGCAGGGAAGGAAAAACTGTTTTTT
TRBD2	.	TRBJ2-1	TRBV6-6	CASRPGTRAGNEQFF	TGTGCCAGCAGACCCGGGACTAGGGCCGGCAATGAGCAGTTCTTC
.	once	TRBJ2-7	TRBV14	CASSQDSGSYEQYF	TGTGCCAGCAGCCAAGATAGCGGTTCCTACGAGCAGTACTTC
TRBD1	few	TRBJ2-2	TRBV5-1	CASSLDRVGSGELFF	TGCGCCAGCAGCCTGGACAGGGTGGGGTCCGGGGAGCTGTTTTTT
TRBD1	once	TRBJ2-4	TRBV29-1	CSVGRTGAKNIQYF	TGCAGCGTTGGCAGGACAGGGGCGAAAAACATTCAGTACTTC
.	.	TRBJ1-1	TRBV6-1	CASSEGLLNTEAFF	TGTGCCAGCAGTGAAGGGCTTCTGAACACTGAAGCTTTCTTT
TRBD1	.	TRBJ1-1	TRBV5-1	CASSQTGGVTEAFF	TGCGCCAGCAGCCAGACAGGGGGGGTCACTGAAGCTTTCTTT
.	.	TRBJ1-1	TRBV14	CASSQDSEGGRVNTEAFF	TGTGCCAGCAGCCAAGATTCTGAAGGGGGTAGGGTGAACACTGAAGCTTTCTTT
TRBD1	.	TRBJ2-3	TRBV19	CASRPRGSGWVDTQYF	TGTGCCAGTCGGCCCAGGGGGAGCGGTTGGGTGGATACGCAGTATTTT
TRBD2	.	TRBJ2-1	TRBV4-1	CASSQVSGGAFGQFF	TGCGCCAGCAGCCAAGTAAGCGGGGGGGCATTTGGGCAGTTCTTC
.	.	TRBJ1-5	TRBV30	CAWSTEGEQPQHF	TGTGCCTGGAGTACCGAAGGAGAACAGCCCCAGCATTTT
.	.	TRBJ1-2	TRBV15	CATSIAGRGGYTF	TGTGCCACCAGCATTGCAGGGCGTGGTGGCTACACCTTC
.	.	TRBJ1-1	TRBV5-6	CASSLAEVNTEAFF	TGTGCCAGCAGCTTGGCCGAGGTAAACACTGAAGCTTTCTTT
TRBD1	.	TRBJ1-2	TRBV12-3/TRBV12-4	CASSLDRGYGYTF	TGTGCCAGCAGTTTAGACAGGGGGTATGGCTACACCTTC
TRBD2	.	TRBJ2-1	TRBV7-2	CASSLGLAGNNEQFF	TGTGCCAGCAGCCTCGGACTAGCGGGGAACAATGAGCAGTTCTTC
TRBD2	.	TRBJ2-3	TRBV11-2	CASSPWGGSTDTQYF	TGTGCCAGCAGCCCCTGGGGAGGGAGCACAGATACGCAGTATTTT
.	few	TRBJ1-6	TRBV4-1	CASSQSSGAGVLSPLHF	TGCGCCAGCAGCCAATCTTCCGGCGCAGGGGTTTTATCACCCCTCCACTTT
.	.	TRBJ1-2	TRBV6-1	CASSEGPYRVVYGYTF	TGTGCCAGCAGTGAAGGGCCTTACAGGGTGGTCTATGGCTACACCTTC
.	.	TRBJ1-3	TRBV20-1	CSASETPSSGNTIYF	TGCAGTGCTAGTGAGACACCGAGCTCTGGAAACACCATATATTTT
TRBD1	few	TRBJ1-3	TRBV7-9	CASSFPPGQTPDSGNTIYF	TGTGCCAGCAGCTTCCCCCCGGGACAGACTCCCGACTCTGGAAACACCATATATTTT
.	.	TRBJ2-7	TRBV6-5	CASSRTVNYEQYF	TGTGCCAGCAGCCGGACAGTAAACTACGAGCAGTACTTC
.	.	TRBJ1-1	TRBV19	CASSPFLGDKNTEAFF	TGTGCCAGTAGCCCTTTTCTCGGGGACAAGAACACTGAAGCTTTCTTT
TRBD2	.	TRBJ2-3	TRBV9	CASSVATTSGGGDTQYF	TGTGCCAGCAGCGTAGCTACGACTAGCGGGGGGGGAGATACGCAGTATTTT
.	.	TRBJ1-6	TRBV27	CASSSYNSPLHF	TGTGCCAGCAGTTCGTATAATTCACCCCTCCACTTT
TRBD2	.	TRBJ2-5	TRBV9	CASSGLAGGRETQYF	TGTGCCAGCAGCGGATTAGCGGGGGGACGTGAGACCCAGTACTTC
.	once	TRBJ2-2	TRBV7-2	CASSQGSGRGTGELFF	TGTGCCAGCAGCCAGGGGTCCGGTCGTGGCACCGGGGAGCTGTTTTTT
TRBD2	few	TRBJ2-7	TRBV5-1	CASSLEGLAIGEQYF	TGCGCCAGCAGCTTGGAGGGACTAGCGATCGGCGAGCAGTACTTC
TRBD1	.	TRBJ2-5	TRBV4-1	CASSQDSDRGRETQYF	TGCGCCAGCAGCCAAGATAGCGACAGGGGAAGAGAGACCCAGTACTTC
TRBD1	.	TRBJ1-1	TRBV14	CASRRQGNTEAFF	TGTGCCAGCAGGCGACAGGGCAACACTGAAGCTTTCTTT
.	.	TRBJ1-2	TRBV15	CATSSPEGRTQGGTGYTF	TGTGCCACCAGCAGTCCGGAAGGCAGAACGCAGGGTGGAACTGGCTACACCTTC
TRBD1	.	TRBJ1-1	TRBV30	CASGQGRAEAFF	TGTGCCTCAGGACAGGGCAGGGCTGAAGCTTTCTTT
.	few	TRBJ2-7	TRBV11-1	CASSGRGYEQYF	TGTGCCAGCAGCGGCAGGGGCTACGAGCAGTACTTC
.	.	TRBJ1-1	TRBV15	CATSSPQGPLGKAFF	TGTGCCACCAGCAGCCCTCAGGGTCCTTTAGGGAAAGCTTTCTTT
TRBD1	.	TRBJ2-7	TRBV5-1	CASSFQTGTGMREQYF	TGCGCCAGCAGCTTCCAGACCGGGACAGGGATGAGGGAGCAGTACTTC
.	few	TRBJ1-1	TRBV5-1	CASSKGGDRGNTEAFF	TGCGCCAGCTCAAAAGGGGGTGATAGGGGAAACACTGAAGCTTTCTTT
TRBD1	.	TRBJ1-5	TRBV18	CASSPVGQGQPQHF	TGTGCCAGCTCACCCGTTGGACAGGGTCAGCCCCAGCATTTT
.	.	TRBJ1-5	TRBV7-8	CASSLRLVGGYQPQHF	TGTGCCAGCAGCTTACGGCTCGTGGGGGGTTACCAGCCCCAGCATTTT
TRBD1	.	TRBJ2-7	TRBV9	CASSVTTGAHEQYF	TGTGCCAGCAGCGTTACGACAGGGGCCCACGAGCAGTACTTC
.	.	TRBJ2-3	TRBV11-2	CASSFEGLTDTQYF	TGTGCCAGCAGCTTTGAGGGACTCACAGATACGCAGTATTTT
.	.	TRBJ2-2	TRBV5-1	CASSPRLGELFF	TGCGCCAGCAGCCCAAGACTCGGGGAGCTGTTTTTT
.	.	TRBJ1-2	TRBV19	CASSIVSRGTYGYTF	TGTGCCAGTAGTATAGTCTCCCGGGGGACCTATGGCTACACCTTC
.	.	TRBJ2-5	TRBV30	CAWRTAETQYF	TGTGCCTGGAGAACAGCAGAGACCCAGTACTTC